Described below is a single TCR beta chain sequence and its context. Its antigen is as yet unknown. It was approximately 10 milliliters of peripheral blood that were drawn from each donor. The data were taken from a study of blood T cells in healthy people across ages. Findings of the study overall: Comparison with aged donors showed that long-lived donors had more naive CD4+ cells and higher diversity.

A second PCR of roughly 7 to 11 cycles used a sample-barcoded 5' primer and a J-beta primer mix. All cDNA molecules were each tagged by a template-switch adaptor with 12 random nucleotides. TCRdb reanalysed the 5' RACE reads using MiXCR and keeps one entry per CDR3 protein. The sample records 1.5 million or so distinct CDR3 sequences, around 39% being singletons. This CDR3 spans 13 amino acids. The germline gives CDR1 SNHLY, CDR2 FYNNEI. V gave up 8 bases and J gave up 5 bases; unmatched junction bases: 5. The sequenced sample was blood. The chain has TRBV2 and TRBJ2-3; 9 nucleotides line up with TRBD2. The receptor's source is a woman in her late teens or twenties in good health. This CDR3 is CASCSGSGDTQYF. The CDR3 nucleotides read TGTGCCAGCTGTAGCGGGAGTGGAGATACGCAGTATTTT.